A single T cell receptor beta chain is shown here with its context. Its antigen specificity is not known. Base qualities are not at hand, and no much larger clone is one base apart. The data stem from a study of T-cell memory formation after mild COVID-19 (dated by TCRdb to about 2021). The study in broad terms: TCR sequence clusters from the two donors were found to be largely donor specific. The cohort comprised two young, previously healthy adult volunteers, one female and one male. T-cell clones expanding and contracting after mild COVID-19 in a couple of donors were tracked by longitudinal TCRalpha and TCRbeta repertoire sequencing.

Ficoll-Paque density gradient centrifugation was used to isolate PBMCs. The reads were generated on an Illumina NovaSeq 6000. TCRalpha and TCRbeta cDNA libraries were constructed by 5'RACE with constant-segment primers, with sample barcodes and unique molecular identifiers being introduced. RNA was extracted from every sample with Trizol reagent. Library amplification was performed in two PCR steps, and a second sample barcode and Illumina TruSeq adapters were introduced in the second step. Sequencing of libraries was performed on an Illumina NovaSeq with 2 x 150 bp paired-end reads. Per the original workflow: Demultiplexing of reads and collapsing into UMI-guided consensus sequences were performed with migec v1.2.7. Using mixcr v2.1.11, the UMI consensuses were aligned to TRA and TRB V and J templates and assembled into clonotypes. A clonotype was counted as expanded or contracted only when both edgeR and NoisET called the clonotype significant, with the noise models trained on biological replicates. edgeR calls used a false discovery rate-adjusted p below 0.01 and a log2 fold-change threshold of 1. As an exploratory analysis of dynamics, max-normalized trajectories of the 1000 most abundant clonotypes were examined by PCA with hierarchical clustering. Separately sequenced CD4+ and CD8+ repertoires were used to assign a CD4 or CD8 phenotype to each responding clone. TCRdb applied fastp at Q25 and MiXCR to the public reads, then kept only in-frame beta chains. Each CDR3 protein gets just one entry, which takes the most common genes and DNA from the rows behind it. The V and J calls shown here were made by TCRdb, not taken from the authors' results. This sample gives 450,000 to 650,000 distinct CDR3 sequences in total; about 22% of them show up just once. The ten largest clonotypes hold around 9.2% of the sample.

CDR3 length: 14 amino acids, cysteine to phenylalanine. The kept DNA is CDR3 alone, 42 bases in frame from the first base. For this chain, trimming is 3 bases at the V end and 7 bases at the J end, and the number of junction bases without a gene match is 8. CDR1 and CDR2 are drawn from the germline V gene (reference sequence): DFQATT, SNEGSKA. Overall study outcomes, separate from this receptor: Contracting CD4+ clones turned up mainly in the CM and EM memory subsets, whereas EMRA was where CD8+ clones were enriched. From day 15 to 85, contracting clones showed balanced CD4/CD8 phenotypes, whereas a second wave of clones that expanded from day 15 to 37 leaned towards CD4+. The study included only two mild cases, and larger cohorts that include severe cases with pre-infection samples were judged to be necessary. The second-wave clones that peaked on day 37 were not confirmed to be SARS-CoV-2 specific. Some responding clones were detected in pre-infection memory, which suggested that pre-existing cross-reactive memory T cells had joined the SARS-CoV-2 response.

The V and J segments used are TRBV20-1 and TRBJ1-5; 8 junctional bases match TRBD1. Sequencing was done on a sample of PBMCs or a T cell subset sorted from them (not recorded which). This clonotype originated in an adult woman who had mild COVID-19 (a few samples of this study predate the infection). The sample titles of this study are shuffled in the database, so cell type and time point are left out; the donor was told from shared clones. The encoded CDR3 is CSASWTGIGQPQHF. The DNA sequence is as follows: TGCAGTGCTAGCTGGACAGGGATAGGGCAGCCCCAGCATTTT.